This T cell receptor (beta chain) was sequenced in a study of T-cell memory formation after mild COVID-19. Using its own MiXCR run on the 5' RACE reads, TCRdb lists one record per CDR3 protein. Of around 450,000 distinct CDR3 sequences in the sample, 15% to 20% were seen once. J gave up 2 bases and V 3 bases, and 5 bases lay outside the gene matches. There are 16 residues in the CDR3. Germline V gene data show CDR1 as SEHNR and CDR2 as FQNEAQ (reference sequence). This TCR was recovered from an adult woman who had mild COVID-19 (a few samples of this study predate the infection). Cell type and time point are not known. What was sequenced was PBMCs or a T cell subset sorted from them (not recorded which). This chain joins TRBV7-9 and TRBJ2-3, with 10 bases lining up with TRBD2. The CDR3 nucleotides read TGTGCCAGCAGCTTGAATCTAGCGGGAGCCACAGATACGCAGTATTTT. It encodes CASSLNLAGATDTQYF. The whole variable domain, filled in from reference TRBV7-9 and TRBJ2-3, reads DTGVSQNPRHKITKRGQNVTFRCDPISEHNRLYWYRQTLGQGPEFLTYFQNEAQLEKSRLLSDRFSAERPKGSFSTLEIQRTEQGDSAMYLCASSLNLAGATDTQYFGPGTRLTVL.